This T cell receptor (beta chain) was sequenced in a study of shared clonotypes between healthy human individuals. General study results and limits: Sequencing of the sorted subsets was shown by rarefaction to be incomplete despite large depth.

Some clones are missing from TCRdb's copy, which holds only in-frame ones; the method was immunoSEQ multiplex PCR. The table has approximately 1.5 million clones, roughly 98% seen once. The V end lost 0 bases, the J end lost 10 bases, and 6 bases lay between the germline ends. The CDR3 length is 11 residues. CDR1 and CDR2 from the germline V gene are MNHNS and SASEGT. This clone appeared once. No antigen is known for it. Sequencing was done on a sample of naive CD4+ T cells sorted from blood. Subset specified: CD45RA+ positively selected. This sequence joins TRBV6-1 and TRBJ1-1, with D uncertain. This TCR derives from a man aged 30 to 39 in good health. The CDR3 spells CASSEANRAFF. The CDR3 DNA is TGTGCCAGCAGTGAAGCAAATCGAGCTTTCTTT.